Given below is one T cell receptor (beta chain) in context. V was cut by 0 bases and J by 3 bases, with 13 bases left in between. This CDR3 is 15 amino acids long. Germline CDR1 SGDLS, CDR2 YYNGEE. The record originates from a study of T cell changes during pregnancy in multiple sclerosis. Profiling relied on immunoSEQ multiplex PCR, and the TCRdb table lists in-frame clones only, not all of them. The sample shows over 35,000 clones, about 94% of them seen only once. The sequence derives from a female donor with multiple sclerosis, enrolled in a pregnancy study. This chain links TRBV9 with TRBJ2-7, with D perhaps matching TRBD2 (6 bases). Sequenced material: CD8+ T cells from peripheral blood mononuclear cells, taken in the third trimester of pregnancy. DNA of the CDR3: TGTGCCAGCAGCGTAGATGGGACTGGATACTACGAGCAGTACTTC. Its translation is CASSVDGTGYYEQYF.